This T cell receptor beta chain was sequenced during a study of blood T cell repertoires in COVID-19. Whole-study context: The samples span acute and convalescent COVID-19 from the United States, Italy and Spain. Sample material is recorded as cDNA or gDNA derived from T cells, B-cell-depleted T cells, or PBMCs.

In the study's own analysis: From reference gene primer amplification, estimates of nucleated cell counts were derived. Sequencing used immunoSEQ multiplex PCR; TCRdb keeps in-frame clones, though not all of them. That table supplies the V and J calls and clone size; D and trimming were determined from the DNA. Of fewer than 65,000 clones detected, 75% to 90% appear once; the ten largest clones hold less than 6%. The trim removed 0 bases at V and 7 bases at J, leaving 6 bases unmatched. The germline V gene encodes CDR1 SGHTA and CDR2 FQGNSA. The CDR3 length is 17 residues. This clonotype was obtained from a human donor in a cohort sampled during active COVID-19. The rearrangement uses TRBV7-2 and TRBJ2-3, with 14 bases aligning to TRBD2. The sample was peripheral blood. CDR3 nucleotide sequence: TGTGCCAGCAGCTTAGCAGGGACTAGCGGGGGCCGGAATACGCAGTATTTT. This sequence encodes CASSLAGTSGGRNTQYF.